The 28 T cell receptor beta chains presented below share a single source sample, sequenced in a study of T cell clones after liver transplantation. This table comes from immunoSEQ multiplex PCR, and its TCRdb copy is limited to in-frame clones, with some not included. The sample has approximately 100,000 clones, about 81% seen once; the top ten hold roughly 0.9%. The material was CD4+ T cells from blood, obtained before liver transplant. All receptors come from a human donor who received a liver transplant.

The J gene is TRBJ1-5, the V gene TRBV7-8, with D possibly matching TRBD1 (5 bases). This CDR3 has 18 amino acids. With 1 base removed from V and 0 bases from J, the gap between germline ends came to 16 bases. CDR1 and CDR2 (germline): SGHVS, FQNEAQ. The CDR3, as DNA: TGTGCCAGCAGCTTAGTGGGCAGGGATGAATATAGCAATCAGCCCCAGCATTTT. It yields the protein CASSLVGRDEYSNQPQHF.

The chain uses TRBV28 and TRBJ1-4; the D is unclear. The CDR3 sequence is 15 residues long. V lost 6 bases and J lost 3, with 14 bases in between. Per germline, CDR1 MDHEN and CDR2 SYDVKM. The chain's CDR3 is CASSTRTASNEKLFF. The DNA for the CDR3 is TGTGCCAGCAGCACCCGGACGGCTTCTAATGAAAAACTGTTTTTT. The full variable domain, its missing parts supplied by reference TRBV28 and TRBJ1-4, is DVKVTQSSRYLVKRTGEKVFLECVQDMDHENMFWYRQDPGLGLRLIYFSYDVKMKEKGDIPEGYSVSREKKERFSLILESASTNQTSMYLCASSTRTASNEKLFFGSGTQLSVL.

The gene calls are TRBV9 and TRBJ1-1, with 9 bases fitting TRBD1. The germline V gene has CDR1 SGDLS and CDR2 YYNGEE. V lost 3 bases to trimming and J lost 9 bases; unmatched junction nucleotides: 3. The CDR3 is made up of 12 amino acids. CDR3 sequence (DNA): TGTGCCAGCAGCGCCGGACAGGGGAAAGCTTTCTTT. This codes for CASSAGQGKAFF.

The chain has TRBV19 and TRBJ2-1; D not resolved. The CDR3 has 12 amino acids. V was trimmed by 8 bases and J by 4 bases, leaving 9 bases between them. Germline lookup yields CDR1 LNHDA and CDR2 SQIVND (reference sequence). The CDR3 region is CASSASYNEQFF. The CDR3 DNA is TGTGCCAGTTCGGCCTCGTACAATGAGCAGTTCTTC.

V is TRBV11-2 and J is TRBJ1-1; D unresolved. CDR3 size: 15 residues. The germline V and J ends were trimmed by 0 bases and 4 bases, with 12 bases remaining between them. Germline-derived CDR1 and CDR2 are SGHAT and FQNNGV. CDR3 amino acids: CASSLEGRFGTEAFF. The CDR3 DNA sequence: TGTGCCAGCAGCTTAGAAGGGCGGTTTGGCACTGAAGCTTTCTTT.

V is TRBV2 and J is TRBJ1-5, with a tentative D call TRBD1 (5 bases). The germline CDR1 and CDR2 sequences are SNHLY and FYNNEI. Trimming took off 2 bases at V and 6 bases at J, with 11 bases between the two ends. This CDR3 spans 14 amino acids. The CDR3 here is CASSEQGFSQPQHF. In nucleotides, the CDR3 is TGTGCCAGCAGTGAACAGGGTTTTAGTCAGCCCCAGCATTTT.

The chain employs TRBV28 and TRBJ2-2; possibly TRBD1 for D (5 bases). Per germline, CDR1 MDHEN and CDR2 SYDVKM. The length of the CDR3 is 15 residues. V was cut by 4 bases and J by 6 bases, with 15 bases left in between. DNA of the CDR3: TGTGCCAGCAGTTCCGGTGTGGGGCGACCCGGGGAGCTGTTTTTT. As protein: CASSSGVGRPGELFF.

This clone was observed a few times. V is TRBV18 and J is TRBJ2-7, with D possibly TRBD2 on 5 matching bases. Trimming cost V 2 bases and J 0 bases, with 17 bases left between them. Germline V gene data show CDR1 as KGHSH and CDR2 as LQKENI. The CDR3 is made up of 17 amino acids. The CDR3 protein is CASSPTPTISSSYEQYF. The CDR3 nucleotides are TGTGCCAGCTCACCAACCCCGACTATCTCGAGCTCCTACGAGCAGTACTTC.

The gene calls are TRBV27 and TRBJ1-2, with D perhaps matching TRBD1 (5 bases). This CDR3 comprises 12 residues. Trimming took off 4 bases at V and 7 bases at J, with 10 bases between the two ends. The germline CDR1 and CDR2 sequences are MNHEY and SMNVEV (reference sequence). CDR3 coding DNA: TGTGCCAGCAGTTACGGGGGAGGTGGCTACACCTTC. This sequence encodes CASSYGGGGYTF.

The CDR3 reads CASLERNTGELFF. DNA for the CDR3: TGTGCCAGTTTGGAGCGGAACACCGGGGAGCTGTTTTTT. This sequence joins TRBV27 and TRBJ2-2; D remains unclear. The CDR3 runs to 13 residues. From germline, CDR1 is MNHEY and CDR2 SMNVEV (reference sequence). The V end lost 9 bases, the J end lost 1 base, and 9 bases lay between the germline ends.

In regard to this clone: The same CDR3 can be traced to other DNA sequences in this sample. The V and J genes are TRBV6-5 and TRBJ1-2; possibly TRBD1 for D (5 bases). Trimming removed 6 bases from V and 8 bases from J, with 19 bases in between. This CDR3 spans 14 amino acids. Germline V gene data show CDR1 as MNHEY and CDR2 as SVGAGI. Here the CDR3 DNA reads TGTGCCAGCAGCTACGGGGGTCGTGGCGCCGGCTACACCTTC. This encodes CASSYGGRGAGYTF.

The chain employs TRBV28 and TRBJ1-1, with D possibly TRBD1 on 5 matching bases. The CDR3 extends over 17 amino acids. V lost 7 bases and J 0 bases, leaving 21 bases between the germline ends. CDR1 and CDR2 (germline): MDHEN, SYDVKM. CDR3 in amino acids: CASTSPAGGMVNTEAFF. The CDR3 DNA is TGTGCCAGCACCTCCCCCGCGGGGGGGATGGTGAACACTGAAGCTTTCTTT.

Worth noting for this clone: The same CDR3 is also encoded by other DNA sequences in this sample. This chain connects TRBV19 to TRBJ1-5; D ambiguous. V shed 4 bases and J shed 2 bases, with 9 bases lying between them. CDR3 length: 14 residues. Looked up from germline, CDR1 is LNHDA and CDR2 is SQIVND (reference sequence). CDR3 residues: CASSTGDGNQPQHF. The CDR3 DNA is TGTGCCAGTAGTACAGGAGACGGCAATCAGCCCCAGCATTTT.

Here the CDR3 reads CATQGTGNQPQHF. CDR3 coding DNA: TGTGCCACCCAAGGGACAGGCAATCAGCCCCAGCATTTT. The chain carries TRBV28 and TRBJ1-5, with 7 bases aligning to TRBD1. The CDR3 spans 13 residues. Looked up from germline, CDR1 is MDHEN and CDR2 is SYDVKM. The junction had 5 bases not matched to a gene; V was cut back by 10 bases and J by 2 bases.

The rearrangement uses TRBV9 and TRBJ2-6, with D perhaps matching TRBD1 (6 bases). The CDR3 length is 16 residues. V was clipped by 4 bases and J by 4 bases, with 15 bases between them. CDR1 is SGDLS, CDR2 YYNGEE, per germline. CDR3 loop: CASSPKTGAGANVLTF. CDR3 nucleotide sequence: TGTGCCAGCAGCCCGAAGACAGGAGCCGGGGCCAACGTCCTGACTTTC.

The chain combines TRBV7-9 with TRBJ1-6; D ambiguous. Germline V gene lookup returns CDR1 SEHNR and CDR2 FQNEAQ (reference sequence). This CDR3 spans 15 amino acids. Trimming removed 1 base from V and 13 bases from J, with 17 bases in between. CDR3 sequence (DNA): TGTGCCAGCAGCTTAGGGGGAAGTGGACGGCTCCCCCTCCACTTT. Translated: CASSLGGSGRLPLHF.

This clone turned up a few times. The V and J genes are TRBV7-6 and TRBJ2-1; 12 positions match TRBD2. V lost 6 bases to trimming and J lost 10 bases; unmatched junction nucleotides: 7. Germline V gene data show CDR1 as SGHVS and CDR2 as FNYEAQ. The CDR3 sequence is 14 residues long. The CDR3 bases are TGTGCCAGCAGTCACCGACTAGCGGGGGAGGAGCAGTTCTTC. Encoded protein: CASSHRLAGEEQFF.

This chain connects TRBV7-9 to TRBJ2-1, with 8 nucleotides matching TRBD1. The CDR3 length is 16 residues. Germline V gene sequence: CDR1 SEHNR, CDR2 FQNEAQ (reference sequence). V shed 5 bases and J 7 bases; nucleotides not matched to a gene: 13. The CDR3: CASSPLGQGAGNEQFF. For the CDR3, the DNA is TGTGCCAGCAGCCCGCTAGGGCAGGGGGCTGGGAATGAGCAGTTCTTC.

The chain uses TRBV10-3 and TRBJ1-2; the D is unclear. There are 13 residues in the CDR3. Germline CDR1 is ENHRY and CDR2 is SYGVKD. The CDR3 nucleotides are TGTGCGACTAATCAAGGAGAGGACTATGGCTACACCTTC. Amino acid sequence: CATNQGEDYGYTF.

The V and J genes are TRBV5-4 and TRBJ2-6; the D is unclear. Trimming stripped 0 bases from V and 4 bases from J, with 17 bases between. This CDR3 is 18 amino acids long. Germline CDR1 and CDR2: SGHNT and YYREEE (reference sequence). As DNA, the CDR3 is TGTGCCAGCAGCTTGGGTAGACAAGCCCCTCTGGGGGCCAACGTCCTGACTTTC. Its protein is CASSLGRQAPLGANVLTF.

CDR3 nucleotide sequence: TGTGCCAGCAGTTTAAGACAAGTCTATAGGGGCTACACCTTC. It translates to CASSLRQVYRGYTF. V usage is TRBV28 and J usage is TRBJ1-2, with D unresolved. Trimming took off 2 bases at V and 8 bases at J, with 15 bases between the two ends. This CDR3 has 14 amino acids. From germline, CDR1 is MDHEN and CDR2 SYDVKM.

The chain is built from TRBV12-5 and TRBJ2-1; 8 bases align to TRBD1. Germline V lookup: CDR1 LGHNT, CDR2 FRNRAP. This CDR3 has 16 residues. The junction had 10 bases not matched to a gene; V was cut back by 6 bases and J by 3 bases. CDR3 residues: CASGSTGDRFYNEQFF. Written as DNA, the CDR3 is TGTGCTAGTGGGTCGACAGGGGACAGATTCTACAATGAGCAGTTCTTC. The whole variable domain, remainder taken from reference TRBV12-5 and TRBJ2-1, is DARVTQTPRHKVTEMGQEVTMRCQPILGHNTVFWYRQTMMQGLELLAYFRNRAPLDDSGMPKDRFSAEMPDATLATLKIQPSEPRDSAVYFCASGSTGDRFYNEQFFGPGTRLTVL.

The rearrangement uses TRBV28 and TRBJ2-2, with 9 positions matching TRBD1. The length of the CDR3 is 17 residues. V shed 6 bases, J shed 1 base, and the junction held 9 bases outside the gene matches. Germline V lookup: CDR1 MDHEN, CDR2 SYDVKM. The CDR3 region has the DNA TGTGCCAGCAGAAAACAGGGGGCGCGTATGAACACCGGGGAGCTGTTTTTT. It specifies CASRKQGARMNTGELFF.

The V call is TRBV7-2, the J call TRBJ2-3, with D hard to call. The ends were cut back, 5 bases at V and 6 bases at J, with 9 bases in the middle. From germline, CDR1 is SGHTA and CDR2 FQGNSA. This CDR3 is built from 12 residues. CDR3 in DNA: TGTGCCAGCAGCCCCTCGAGGGATACGCAGTATTTT. It encodes CASSPSRDTQYF.

The chain recombines TRBV11-2 with TRBJ1-2; D is perhaps TRBD1 (5 bases). Germline loops: CDR1 SGHAT, CDR2 FQNNGV. The V end lost 5 bases, the J end lost 8 bases, and 24 bases lay between the germline ends. The CDR3 has 16 amino acids. DNA for the CDR3: TGTGCCAGCAGCCCCGAAACAGGATCTATATTCGAGGGCTACACCTTC. Translating it yields CASSPETGSIFEGYTF.

This sequence joins TRBV5-1 and TRBJ2-7; 12 bases are a match to TRBD1. This CDR3 contains 15 residues. V lost 1 base to trimming and J lost 6 bases; unmatched junction nucleotides: 5. Germline CDR1 and CDR2: SGHRS and YFSETQ. CDR3 sequence (DNA): TGCGCCAGCAGCTTGTGGGACAGGGGGCTCTCCGAGCAGTACTTC. Its translation is CASSLWDRGLSEQYF.

The sample holds a few counts of this clone. This rearrangement joins TRBV6-6 to TRBJ2-7; the D is unclear. The ends were cut back, 6 bases at V and 6 bases at J, with 21 bases in the middle. The CDR3 runs to 15 residues. Germline V gene sequence: CDR1 MNHNY, CDR2 SVGAGI (reference sequence). In DNA, the CDR3 is TGTGCCAGCAGCTCTCAATCAAGTCGCCGCGGCGAGCAGTACTTC. Translating gives CASSSQSSRRGEQYF.

The chain carries TRBV7-2 and TRBJ2-3; D unresolved. The CDR3 consists of 13 residues. Looked up from germline, CDR1 is SGHTA and CDR2 is FQGNSA. V lost 5 bases and J lost 4, with 10 bases in between. The chain's CDR3 is CASSQGRSDTQYF. The CDR3 DNA follows: TGTGCCAGCAGCCAAGGTCGCTCAGATACGCAGTATTTT.